The 21 T cell receptor beta chains given below trace back to one sample, sequenced in a study of immune cell composition in non-small cell lung cancer (TCRdb year 2017). Library method: the immunoSEQ multiplex PCR assay. Held by TCRdb, this immuneACCESS table contains in-frame sequences only and omits some clones. Under half of the omission traces to an unresolved V gene where checked; the cause of the rest is unknown. This sample lists around 11,000 clones; 64% were detected once. Of the sample, 15% to 20% falls within the top ten clones. The sequenced material came from lung tumor tissue. These receptors all come from a human donor with non-small cell lung cancer.

This clone turned up a few times. The rearrangement uses TRBV5-6 and TRBJ2-1, with D perhaps matching TRBD1 (6 bases). V lost 0 bases and J lost 2, with 6 bases in between. The CDR3 consists of 14 residues. Germline lookup yields CDR1 SGHDT and CDR2 YYEEEE. CDR3 amino acids: CASSLGQAYNEQFF. The CDR3 DNA follows: TGTGCCAGCAGCTTGGGACAGGCCTACAATGAGCAGTTCTTC.

CDR3: CASSFEGARNYGYTF. CDR3 in DNA: TGTGCCAGCAGTTTTGAGGGGGCGCGGAACTATGGCTACACCTTC. The J gene is TRBJ1-2, the V gene TRBV28, with TRBD1 identical over 7 bases. From germline, CDR1 is MDHEN and CDR2 SYDVKM. The CDR3 has 15 residues. After removal of 3 bases from V and 2 bases from J, the junction contained 6 bases not matched to a gene.

The chain is built from TRBV4-3 and TRBJ2-4; 7 positions agree with TRBD1. J was trimmed by 0 bases and V by 3 bases; bases with no gene match: 11. Germline V gives CDR1 LGHNA, CDR2 YSLEER. This CDR3 spans 18 amino acids. The CDR3 DNA sequence: TGCGCCAGCAGCCAGGCTATAGACAGGGCCCTAGCCAAAAACATTCAGTACTTC. It encodes CASSQAIDRALAKNIQYF.

The chain is built from TRBV7-2 and TRBJ2-1; maybe TRBD1 (5 bases). CDR1 is SGHTA, CDR2 FQGNSA, per germline. V was pared by 1 base and J by 0 bases, with 7 bases between. The CDR3 totals 15 residues. CDR3 coding DNA: TGTGCCAGCAGCTTAGACAGGTTCTCCTACAATGAGCAGTTCTTC. Its protein is CASSLDRFSYNEQFF.

The chain employs TRBV20-1 and TRBJ2-7, with D maybe TRBD2 (5 bases). The V end was cut by 6 bases, the J end by 3 bases, with 9 bases between. Per germline, CDR1 DFQATT and CDR2 SNEGSKA (reference sequence). The length of the CDR3 is 11 residues. The CDR3, as DNA: TGCAGTGCCCAAGACTACTACGAGCAGTACTTC. It is translated as CSAQDYYEQYF.

This chain connects TRBV5-1 to TRBJ1-1; maybe TRBD1 (5 bases). Germline V gives CDR1 SGHRS, CDR2 YFSETQ. The CDR3 has 14 amino acids. Trimming removed 2 bases from V and 2 bases from J, with 10 bases in between. CDR3 nucleotide sequence: TGCGCCAGCAGCTTCGACGGGGGAAACACTGAAGCTTTCTTT. Translating gives CASSFDGGNTEAFF.

This chain uses TRBV7-2 with TRBJ2-4; TRBD1 might be the D (5 bases). Deletions cut 5 bases from V and 10 bases from J, with 15 bases between. This CDR3 has 13 amino acids. Germline V gene data show CDR1 as SGHTA and CDR2 as FQGNSA. The CDR3 bases are TGTGCCAGCAGCCCGGAAGGGGCCCCAATTCAGTACTTC. It yields the protein CASSPEGAPIQYF.

Notes on this clone: An end of the junction does not agree with germline; a read error may underlie this. V usage is TRBV7-7 and J usage is TRBJ2-1, with D possibly being TRBD2 (5 bases). The CDR3 sequence is 14 residues long. The germline V gene has CDR1 SSHAT and CDR2 FNYEAQ (reference sequence). CDR3 bases: TGTGCTAGCAGCTTAGCGTCCTCGGACAATGAGCAGTTCTTC. Its protein is CASSLASSDNEQFF.

The V and J genes are TRBV18 and TRBJ2-2; 14 bases match TRBD2. There are 19 residues in the CDR3. Germline V gives CDR1 KGHSH, CDR2 LQKENI. Trimming cost V 5 bases and J 4 bases; bases outside gene matches: 12. CDR3 sequence reads: CASSFGLAGGAAGTGELFF. The CDR3 bases are TGTGCCAGCTCATTCGGACTAGCGGGAGGCGCGGCGGGCACCGGGGAGCTGTTTTTT.

V usage is TRBV6-5 and J usage is TRBJ2-7; possibly TRBD2 for D (6 bases). Germline V CDR1 and CDR2: MNHEY, SVGAGI. This CDR3 spans 15 amino acids. V lost 6 bases to trimming and J lost 0 bases, with 15 bases between them. For the CDR3, the DNA is TGTGCCAGCAGCCCTCCCGGGACTCTCTCCTACGAGCAGTACTTC. As protein: CASSPPGTLSYEQYF.

The chain has TRBV10-3 and TRBJ1-5; no reliable D call. This CDR3 is 14 amino acids long. Germline V gene sequence: CDR1 ENHRY, CDR2 SYGVKD. V lost 3 bases to trimming and J lost 7 bases, with 13 bases between them. The CDR3 bases are TGTGCCATCAGTGAAATATCAACATCACAGCCCCAGCATTTT. Protein sequence: CAISEISTSQPQHF.

The rearrangement uses TRBV27 and TRBJ1-1, with TRBD1 matching over 7 bases. There are 15 residues in the CDR3. Germline V gene data show CDR1 as MNHEY and CDR2 as SMNVEV (reference sequence). V was pared by 0 bases and J by 0 bases, with 1 base of the junction left unmatched. CDR3 in amino acids: CASSLSGTVNTEAFF. CDR3 nucleotides: TGTGCCAGCAGTTTATCCGGGACAGTGAACACTGAAGCTTTCTTT.

The V call is TRBV28, the J call TRBJ2-7, with 9 bases that match TRBD1. CDR1 MDHEN and CDR2 SYDVKM come from the germline V gene. This CDR3 contains 15 residues. Germline trimming cut 4 bases from V and 2 bases from J; bases unmatched to any gene: 6. In DNA form, the CDR3 reads TGTGCCAGCAGTTATCCGGGACAGGGACCCTACGAGCAGTACTTC. This translates into CASSYPGQGPYEQYF.

The V call is TRBV4-3, the J call TRBJ2-7; D is possibly TRBD1 (5 bases). Trimming pared 0 bases from V and 9 bases from J, leaving 21 bases between. The CDR3 has 16 residues. The germline V gene has CDR1 LGHNA and CDR2 YSLEER. This CDR3 is CASSQDWKGPTSGQYF. As DNA, the CDR3 is TGCGCCAGCAGCCAAGATTGGAAGGGGCCGACTTCAGGGCAGTACTTC.

V is TRBV10-3 and J is TRBJ1-2; D gene unclear. Trimming removed 0 bases from V and 3 bases from J, with 8 bases in between. CDR1 is ENHRY and CDR2 is SYGVKD in the germline V gene. The CDR3 extends over 14 amino acids. The chain's CDR3 is CAISESGGDYGYTF. The CDR3 coding sequence is TGTGCCATCAGTGAGTCTGGCGGGGACTATGGCTACACCTTC.

This clone was counted once. The chain employs TRBV30 and TRBJ2-2; TRBD1 might be the D (6 bases). The CDR3 length is 15 residues. Germline V CDR1 and CDR2: GTSNPN, SVGIG (reference sequence). V was pared by 3 bases and J by 3 bases, with 14 bases between. The CDR3 DNA follows: TGTGCCTGGAGAACGAACAGGGTCCACACCGGGGAGCTGTTTTTT. This codes for CAWRTNRVHTGELFF.

V is TRBV28 and J is TRBJ2-3; 9 bases fit TRBD1. V shed 5 bases and J 5 bases; nucleotides not matched to a gene: 11. The CDR3 runs to 16 residues. CDR1 and CDR2 (germline): MDHEN, SYDVKM. CDR3: CASSTRKGTGIDTQYF. CDR3 sequence (DNA): TGTGCCAGCAGTACCCGAAAGGGGACAGGGATAGATACGCAGTATTTT. Full variable domain (missing parts from reference TRBV28 and TRBJ2-3): DVKVTQSSRYLVKRTGEKVFLECVQDMDHENMFWYRQDPGLGLRLIYFSYDVKMKEKGDIPEGYSVSREKKERFSLILESASTNQTSMYLCASSTRKGTGIDTQYFGPGTRLTVL.

This clone has a single count. The genes are TRBV28 and TRBJ2-3, with TRBD2 matching 14 bases. The CDR3 has 17 residues. J was trimmed by 3 bases and V by 6 bases; bases with no gene match: 8. Germline V CDR1 and CDR2: MDHEN, SYDVKM. CDR3 region: CASSVGGLAGATDTQYF. The CDR3 DNA reads as TGTGCCAGCAGCGTTGGGGGACTAGCGGGAGCAACAGATACGCAGTATTTT.

The rearrangement links TRBV10-2 to TRBJ2-5; D perhaps matches TRBD2 (6 bases). From germline, CDR1 is WSHSY and CDR2 SAAADI. Trimming pared 6 bases from V and 3 bases from J, leaving 11 bases between. This CDR3 spans 13 amino acids. In nucleotides, the CDR3 is TGCGCCAGCAGGGGGGGAGTAGAAGAGACCCAGTACTTC. It encodes CASRGGVEETQYF.

This chain joins TRBV6-4 and TRBJ1-1; TRBD1 matches at 8 bases. Germline assignment: CDR1 MRHNA and CDR2 SNTAGT. CDR3 length: 13 amino acids. V lost 6 bases and J lost 4; bases outside the gene matches: 4. CDR3: CASSLTGGTEAFF. CDR3 sequence (DNA): TGTGCCAGCAGCCTAACAGGGGGCACTGAAGCTTTCTTT.

This clone is termed medium-sized. The chain recombines TRBV29-1 with TRBJ2-1; tentatively, D is TRBD1 (5 bases). This CDR3 spans 12 amino acids. V was trimmed by 5 bases and J by 6 bases, leaving 11 bases between them. Germline values: CDR1 SQVTM, CDR2 ANQGSEA. The CDR3 region is CSVMGLTNEQFF. In DNA, the CDR3 is TGCAGCGTTATGGGGCTAACCAATGAGCAGTTCTTC.